This T cell receptor beta chain originates from a study of Ad26.COV2.S vaccination and SARS-CoV-2 variants. Study background: Of the COV1001 trial arms, the Ad26.COV2.S arm included the donor. Findings of the study overall: Vaccine and placebo recipients had comparable breadth of non-spike TCRs. Marked by substantial breadth, spike-specific CD8+ and CD4+ T cell responses were reportedly seen after vaccination.

Indicated treatment: 15 to 20 received Ad26.COV2.S at low or high dose, single or two shots; roughly five received placebo; per-sample allocation not given. Each sample was drawn 63 days after the first injection (of vaccine or placebo). This person who donated was an adult of 18-55 years in Boston. Produced via immunoSEQ multiplex PCR; TCRdb's table is partial and in-frame only. The table records around 420,000 clones, roughly 90% of them present only once. On this clone itself: Its antigen is currently unknown.

CDR1 is SNHLY, CDR2 FYNNEI, per germline. V lost 6 bases, J lost 6 bases, and 9 bases stayed unmatched. The CDR3 covers 16 residues. This clonotype was obtained from a person aged 18 to 59 who received the Ad26.COV2.S COVID-19 vaccine or a placebo. The specimen was peripheral blood, collected in a trial of Ad26.COV2.S vaccine versus placebo. V usage is TRBV2 and J usage is TRBJ1-5; the match to TRBD1 covers 12 bases. The CDR3 sequence: CASRITGTGGGQPQHF. Written as DNA, the CDR3 is TGTGCCAGCAGAATTACCGGGACAGGGGGCGGTCAGCCCCAGCATTTT.